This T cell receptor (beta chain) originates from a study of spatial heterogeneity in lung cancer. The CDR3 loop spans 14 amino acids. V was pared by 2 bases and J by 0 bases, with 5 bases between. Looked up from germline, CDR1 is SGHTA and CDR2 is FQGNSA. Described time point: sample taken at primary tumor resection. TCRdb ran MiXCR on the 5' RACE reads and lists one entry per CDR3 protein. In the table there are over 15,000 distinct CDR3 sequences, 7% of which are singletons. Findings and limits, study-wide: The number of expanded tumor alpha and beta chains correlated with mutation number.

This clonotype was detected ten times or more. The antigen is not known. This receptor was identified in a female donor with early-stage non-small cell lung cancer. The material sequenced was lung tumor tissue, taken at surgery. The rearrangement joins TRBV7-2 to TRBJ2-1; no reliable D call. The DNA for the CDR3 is TGTGCCAGCAGCTTAAGAGGCTCCTACAATGAGCAGTTCTTC. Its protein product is CASSLRGSYNEQFF.